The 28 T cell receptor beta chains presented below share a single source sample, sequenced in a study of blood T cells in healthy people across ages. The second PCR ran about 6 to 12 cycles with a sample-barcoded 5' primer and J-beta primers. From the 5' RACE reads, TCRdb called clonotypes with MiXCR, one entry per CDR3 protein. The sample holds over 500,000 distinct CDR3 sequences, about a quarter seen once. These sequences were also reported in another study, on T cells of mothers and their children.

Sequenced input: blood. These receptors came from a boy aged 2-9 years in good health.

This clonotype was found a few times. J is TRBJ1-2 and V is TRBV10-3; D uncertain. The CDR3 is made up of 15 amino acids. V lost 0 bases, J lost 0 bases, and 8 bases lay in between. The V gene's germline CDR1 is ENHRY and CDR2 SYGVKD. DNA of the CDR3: TGTGCCATCAGTGAGTCAACACCCGCTAACTATGGCTACACCTTC. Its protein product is CAISESTPANYGYTF.

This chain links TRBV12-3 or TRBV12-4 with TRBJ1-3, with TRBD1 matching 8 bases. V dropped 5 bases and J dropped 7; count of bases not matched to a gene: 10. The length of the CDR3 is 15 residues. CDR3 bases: TGTGCCAGCAGTCCCCGACCGGGACAGGCGAACACCATATATTTT. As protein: CASSPRPGQANTIYF.

CDR3 sequence reads: CASSIGEGRSFF. In DNA form, the CDR3 reads TGTGCCAGTAGTATAGGGGAGGGGAGATCTTTCTTT. This chain connects TRBV19 to TRBJ1-1; D may be TRBD1 (5 bases). V lost 1 base, J lost 12 bases, and 12 bases lay in between. Germline V gene data show CDR1 as LNHDA and CDR2 as SQIVND (reference sequence). This CDR3 is built from 12 residues. The full variable domain, in which reference TRBV19 and TRBJ1-1 provide the parts outside the CDR3, is DGGITQSPKYLFRKEGQNVTLSCEQNLNHDAMYWYRQDPGQGLRLIYYSQIVNDFQKGDIAEGYSVSREKKESFPLTVTSAQKNPTAFYLCASSIGEGRSFFGQGTRLTVV.

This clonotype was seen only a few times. CDR3 bases: TGTGCCAGCAGCCCGACCCTACAGGAGGAAGAGACCCAGTACTTC. Its translation: CASSPTLQEEETQYF. The V gene is TRBV7-6, the J gene TRBJ2-5; D is possibly TRBD1 or TRBD2 (5 bases each). CDR3 length: 15 residues. The V and J ends lost 5 bases and 3 bases respectively, with 16 bases between them. CDR1 is SGHVS, CDR2 FNYEAQ, per germline. Based on the CDR3 plus reference TRBV7-6 and TRBJ2-5, the full variable domain is GAGVSQSPRYKVTKRGQDVALRCDPISGHVSLYWYRQALGQGPEFLTYFNYEAQQDKSGLPNDRFSAERPEGSISTLTIQRTEQRDSAMYRCASSPTLQEEETQYFGPGTRLLVL.

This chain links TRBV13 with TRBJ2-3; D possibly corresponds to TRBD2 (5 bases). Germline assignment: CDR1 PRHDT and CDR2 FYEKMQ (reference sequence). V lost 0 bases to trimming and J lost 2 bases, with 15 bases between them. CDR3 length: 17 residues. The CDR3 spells CASSLGSGSRSTDTQYF. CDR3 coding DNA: TGTGCCAGCAGCTTAGGATCGGGATCCCGATCCACAGATACGCAGTATTTT.

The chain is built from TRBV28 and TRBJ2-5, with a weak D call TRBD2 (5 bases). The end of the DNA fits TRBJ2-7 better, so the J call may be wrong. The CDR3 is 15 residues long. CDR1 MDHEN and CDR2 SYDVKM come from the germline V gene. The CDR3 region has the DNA TGTGCCAGCAGTTTTCGAGGGCCGAGGAACCACGAGCAGTACTTC. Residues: CASSFRGPRNHEQYF.

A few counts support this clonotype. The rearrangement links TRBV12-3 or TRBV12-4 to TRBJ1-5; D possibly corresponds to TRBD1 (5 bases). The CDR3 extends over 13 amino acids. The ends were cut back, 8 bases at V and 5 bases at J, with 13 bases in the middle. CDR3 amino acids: CASAGARDQPQHF. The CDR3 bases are TGTGCCAGCGCCGGGGCCCGGGATCAGCCCCAGCATTTT.

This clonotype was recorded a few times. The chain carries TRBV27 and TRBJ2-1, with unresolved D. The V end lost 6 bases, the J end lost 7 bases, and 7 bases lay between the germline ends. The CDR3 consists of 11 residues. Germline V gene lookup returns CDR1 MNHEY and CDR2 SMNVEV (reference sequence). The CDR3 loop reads CASSAINEQFF. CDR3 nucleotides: TGTGCCAGCAGCGCAATAAATGAGCAGTTCTTC.

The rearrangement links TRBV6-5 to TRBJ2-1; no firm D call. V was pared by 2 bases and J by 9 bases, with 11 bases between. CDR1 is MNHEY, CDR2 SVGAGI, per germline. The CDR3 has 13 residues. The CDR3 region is CASSYEFRSEQFF. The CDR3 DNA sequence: TGTGCCAGCAGTTACGAGTTCCGATCTGAGCAGTTCTTC.

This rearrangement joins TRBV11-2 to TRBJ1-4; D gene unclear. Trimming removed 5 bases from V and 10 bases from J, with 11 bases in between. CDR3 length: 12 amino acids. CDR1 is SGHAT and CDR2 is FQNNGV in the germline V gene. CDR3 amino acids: CASSRPWGKLFF. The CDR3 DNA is TGTGCCAGCAGCCGCCCTTGGGGAAAACTGTTTTTT.

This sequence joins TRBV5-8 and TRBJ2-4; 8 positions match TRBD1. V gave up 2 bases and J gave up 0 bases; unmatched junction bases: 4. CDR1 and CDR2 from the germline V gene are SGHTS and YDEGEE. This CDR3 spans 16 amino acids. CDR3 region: CASSFGTGLAKNIQYF. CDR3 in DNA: TGTGCCAGCAGCTTCGGGACAGGTCTAGCCAAAAACATTCAGTACTTC.

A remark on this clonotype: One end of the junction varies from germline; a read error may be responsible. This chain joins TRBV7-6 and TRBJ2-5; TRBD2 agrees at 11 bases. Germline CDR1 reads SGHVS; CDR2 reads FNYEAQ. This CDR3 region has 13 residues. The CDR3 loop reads CASSLTSGGSQGF. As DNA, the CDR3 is TGTGCCAGCAGCTTAACTAGCGGGGGTTCCCAAGGCTTC.

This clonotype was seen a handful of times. The CDR3 is CATSRDRGGFGYEQYF. The CDR3 DNA reads as TGTGCCACCAGCAGAGATCGGGGAGGGTTTGGCTACGAGCAGTACTTC. The chain employs TRBV15 and TRBJ2-1; 7 nucleotides agree with TRBD2. The J call may be mistaken, given a closer DNA end match to TRBJ2-7. The CDR3 consists of 16 residues. Germline CDR1 is LNHNV and CDR2 is YYDKDF (reference sequence).

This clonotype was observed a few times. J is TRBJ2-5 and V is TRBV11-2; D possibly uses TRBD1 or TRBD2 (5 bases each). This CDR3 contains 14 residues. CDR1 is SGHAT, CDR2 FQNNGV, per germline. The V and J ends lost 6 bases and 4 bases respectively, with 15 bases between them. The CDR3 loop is CASRSTGTGETQYF. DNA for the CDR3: TGTGCCAGCAGATCCACCGGGACGGGAGAGACCCAGTACTTC.

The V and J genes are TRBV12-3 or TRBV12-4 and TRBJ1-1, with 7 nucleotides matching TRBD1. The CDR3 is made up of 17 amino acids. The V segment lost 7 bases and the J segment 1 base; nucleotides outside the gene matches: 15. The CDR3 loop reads CASTYRGGVGSNTEAFF. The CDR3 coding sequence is TGTGCCAGCACCTACCGAGGGGGCGTCGGGTCGAACACTGAAGCTTTCTTT.

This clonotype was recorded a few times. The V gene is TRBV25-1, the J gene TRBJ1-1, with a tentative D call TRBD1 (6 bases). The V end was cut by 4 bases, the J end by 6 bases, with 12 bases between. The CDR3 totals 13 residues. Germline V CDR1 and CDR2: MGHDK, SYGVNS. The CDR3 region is CASSAGDFSEAFF. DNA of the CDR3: TGTGCCAGCAGTGCAGGGGATTTCTCTGAAGCTTTCTTT.

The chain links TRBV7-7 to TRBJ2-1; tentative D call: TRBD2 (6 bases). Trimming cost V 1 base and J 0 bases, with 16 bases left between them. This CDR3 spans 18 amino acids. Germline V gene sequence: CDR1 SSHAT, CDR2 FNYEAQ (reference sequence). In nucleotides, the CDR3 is TGTGCCAGCAGCTTAGACCTTTATGGGAGGAGCTCCTACAATGAGCAGTTCTTC. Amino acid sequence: CASSLDLYGRSSYNEQFF.

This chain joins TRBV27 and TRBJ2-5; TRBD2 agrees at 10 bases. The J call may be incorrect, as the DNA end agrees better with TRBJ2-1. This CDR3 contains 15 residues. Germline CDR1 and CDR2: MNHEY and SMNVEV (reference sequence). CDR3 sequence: CASSLGLAVGDEQFF. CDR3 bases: TGTGCCAGCAGTCTCGGACTAGCGGTAGGGGATGAGCAGTTCTTC.

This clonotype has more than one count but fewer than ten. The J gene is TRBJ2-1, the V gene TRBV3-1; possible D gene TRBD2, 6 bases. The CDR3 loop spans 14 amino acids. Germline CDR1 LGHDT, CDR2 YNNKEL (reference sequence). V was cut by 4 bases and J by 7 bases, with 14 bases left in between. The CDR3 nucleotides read TGTGCCAGCAGCCGTAGGGACTCCGGGAATGAGCAGTTCTTC. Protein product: CASSRRDSGNEQFF.

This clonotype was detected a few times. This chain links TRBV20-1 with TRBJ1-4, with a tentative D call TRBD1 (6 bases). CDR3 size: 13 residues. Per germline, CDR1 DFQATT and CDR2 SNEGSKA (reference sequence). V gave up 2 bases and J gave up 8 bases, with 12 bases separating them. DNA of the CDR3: TGCAGTGCTAGATCCGGACAGCGGGAAAAACTGTTTTTT. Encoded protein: CSARSGQREKLFF.

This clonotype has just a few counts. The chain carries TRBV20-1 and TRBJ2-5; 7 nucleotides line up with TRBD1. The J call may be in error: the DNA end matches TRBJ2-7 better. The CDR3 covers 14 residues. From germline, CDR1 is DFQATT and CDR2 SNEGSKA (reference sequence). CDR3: CSAPQGKALGEQYF. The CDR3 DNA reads TGCAGTGCTCCACAGGGGAAGGCTTTGGGCGAGCAGTACTTC.

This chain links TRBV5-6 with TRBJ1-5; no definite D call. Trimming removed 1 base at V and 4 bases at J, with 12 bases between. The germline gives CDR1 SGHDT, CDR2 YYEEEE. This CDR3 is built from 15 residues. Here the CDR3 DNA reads TGTGCCAGCAGCTTGTGGCACAGCGTGAATCAGCCCCAGCATTTT. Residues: CASSLWHSVNQPQHF.

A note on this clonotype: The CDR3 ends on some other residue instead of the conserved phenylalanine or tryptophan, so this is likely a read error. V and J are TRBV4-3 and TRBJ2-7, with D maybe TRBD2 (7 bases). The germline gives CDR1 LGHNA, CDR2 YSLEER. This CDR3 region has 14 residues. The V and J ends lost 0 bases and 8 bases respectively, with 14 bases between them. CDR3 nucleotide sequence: TGCGCCAGCAGCCAAGAGGGACGGGGGGCTCAGCAGTACATC. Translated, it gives CASSQEGRGAQQYI.

CDR3 amino acids: CASNRGEETQYF. The CDR3 bases are TGTGCCAGCAATCGGGGGGAAGAGACCCAGTACTTC. The chain carries TRBV2 and TRBJ2-5, with 7 positions matching TRBD2. The V segment lost 7 bases and the J segment 3 bases; nucleotides outside the gene matches: 2. The germline V gene has CDR1 SNHLY and CDR2 FYNNEI. The CDR3 totals 12 residues.

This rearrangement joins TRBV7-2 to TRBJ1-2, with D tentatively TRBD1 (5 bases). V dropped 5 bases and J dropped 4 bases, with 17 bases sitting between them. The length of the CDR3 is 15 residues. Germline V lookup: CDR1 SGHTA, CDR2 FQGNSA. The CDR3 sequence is CASSTNRPPGYGYTF. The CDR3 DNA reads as TGTGCCAGCAGCACAAACAGGCCCCCGGGCTATGGCTACACCTTC.

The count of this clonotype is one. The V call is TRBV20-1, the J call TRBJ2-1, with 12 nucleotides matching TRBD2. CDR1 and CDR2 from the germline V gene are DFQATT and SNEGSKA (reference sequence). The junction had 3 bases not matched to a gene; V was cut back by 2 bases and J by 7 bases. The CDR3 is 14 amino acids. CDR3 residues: CSARLLAGGNEQFF. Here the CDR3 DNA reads TGCAGTGCTAGATTGCTAGCGGGGGGGAATGAGCAGTTCTTC.

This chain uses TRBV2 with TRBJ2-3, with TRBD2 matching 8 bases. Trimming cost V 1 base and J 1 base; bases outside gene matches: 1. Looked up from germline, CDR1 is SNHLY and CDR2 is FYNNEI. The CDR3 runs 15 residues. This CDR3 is CASSEGSGGTDTQYF. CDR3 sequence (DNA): TGTGCCAGCAGTGAAGGTAGCGGGGGCACAGATACGCAGTATTTT.

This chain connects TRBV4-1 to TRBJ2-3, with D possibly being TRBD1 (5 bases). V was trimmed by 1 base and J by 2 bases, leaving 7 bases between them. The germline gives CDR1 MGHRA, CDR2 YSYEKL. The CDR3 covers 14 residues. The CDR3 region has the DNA TGCGCCAGCAGCCAAGGGGGCTTCACAGATACGCAGTATTTT. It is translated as CASSQGGFTDTQYF.